The 8 T cell receptor beta chains below all came from one sample that was sequenced in a study of T cell changes during pregnancy in multiple sclerosis (dated by TCRdb to about 2019). Library prep was done by the immunoSEQ multiplex PCR assay. This is the immuneACCESS table as TCRdb keeps it, with only in-frame sequences that have V and J called. A part of the clones is gone; compared with another copy, unresolved V genes explain less than half, and the rest is unexplained. This sample has about 56,000 clones in its table, and under 95% of those were observed once. Together, the top ten hold 0.15% to 0.2% of the sample. The sample here was CD4+ T cells from peripheral blood mononuclear cells, taken in the second trimester of pregnancy. Receptors were obtained from a female donor with multiple sclerosis, enrolled in a pregnancy study.

The gene calls are TRBV14 and TRBJ2-7; TRBD1 agrees at 9 bases. This CDR3 has 13 amino acids. Trimming removed 4 bases from V and 6 bases from J; junction bases left unmatched: 4. CDR1 and CDR2 from the germline V gene are SGHDN and FVKESK. CDR3: CASSRTGDSEQYF. The DNA of the CDR3 is TGTGCCAGCAGCCGGACAGGGGACTCCGAGCAGTACTTC.

The rearrangement uses TRBV5-1 and TRBJ1-1; D is ambiguous. The CDR3 is 18 amino acids. The germline gives CDR1 SGHRS, CDR2 YFSETQ. V lost 5 bases, J lost 1 base, and 24 bases lay in between. The CDR3 nucleotides read TGCGCCAGCAGTTCCCGGGGATCACTAGGGTTGGGGAACACTGAAGCTTTCTTT. As protein: CASSSRGSLGLGNTEAFF.

The chain joins TRBV19 to TRBJ2-7; maybe TRBD2 (5 bases). Germline-derived CDR1 and CDR2 are LNHDA and SQIVND (reference sequence). Trimming removed 5 bases at V and 0 bases at J, with 11 bases between. The CDR3 has 14 residues. CDR3: CASSEEEASYEQYF. DNA of the CDR3: TGTGCCAGTAGTGAAGAGGAGGCCTCCTACGAGCAGTACTTC. The whole variable domain, remainder taken from reference TRBV19 and TRBJ2-7, is DGGITQSPKYLFRKEGQNVTLSCEQNLNHDAMYWYRQDPGQGLRLIYYSQIVNDFQKGDIAEGYSVSREKKESFPLTVTSAQKNPTAFYLCASSEEEASYEQYFGPGTRLTVT.

The chain has TRBV11-2 and TRBJ2-7; tentative D call: TRBD1 (5 bases). CDR3 length equals 15 residues. The germline gives CDR1 SGHAT, CDR2 FQNNGV. Trimming stripped 0 bases from V and 4 bases from J, with 13 bases between. CDR3 amino acids: CASSLDLSGLYEQYF. CDR3 DNA: TGTGCCAGCAGCTTAGACCTGTCAGGGTTATACGAGCAGTACTTC.

The chain recombines TRBV19 with TRBJ1-2, with D possibly being TRBD1 (6 bases). Germline CDR1 reads LNHDA; CDR2 reads SQIVND (reference sequence). The CDR3 totals 15 residues. Trimming left V 3 bases short and J 0 bases short, with 11 bases between. The CDR3 DNA sequence: TGTGCCAGTAGTATGGGGACACCAGCTAACTATGGCTACACCTTC. Residues: CASSMGTPANYGYTF.

This chain links TRBV28 with TRBJ2-7; 8 bases map to TRBD2. The CDR3 length is 17 residues. Germline loops: CDR1 MDHEN, CDR2 SYDVKM. The ends lost 2 bases at V and 3 bases at J; junction bases unmatched: 12. CDR3 in amino acids: CASSLTGPAGEVYEQYF. CDR3 nucleotide sequence: TGTGCCAGCAGTTTAACAGGTCCAGCGGGAGAGGTCTACGAGCAGTACTTC.

V is TRBV5-6 and J is TRBJ1-2; D gene ambiguous. V gave up 0 bases and J gave up 2 bases, with 8 bases separating them. In germline, CDR1 is SGHDT, CDR2 YYEEEE. The CDR3 spans 14 residues. CDR3 DNA: TGTGCCAGCAGCTTGGACCTAGGCAACTATGGCTACACCTTC. Its protein is CASSLDLGNYGYTF.

The chain uses TRBV14 and TRBJ2-1; 12 positions agree with TRBD2. This CDR3 region has 17 residues. Germline CDR1 reads SGHDN; CDR2 reads FVKESK. J was trimmed by 7 bases and V by 4 bases; bases with no gene match: 11. The CDR3 DNA is TGTGCCAGCAGCCCCCTATCCCGGACTAGCGGGATTAATGAGCAGTTCTTC. This gives the protein CASSPLSRTSGINEQFF.